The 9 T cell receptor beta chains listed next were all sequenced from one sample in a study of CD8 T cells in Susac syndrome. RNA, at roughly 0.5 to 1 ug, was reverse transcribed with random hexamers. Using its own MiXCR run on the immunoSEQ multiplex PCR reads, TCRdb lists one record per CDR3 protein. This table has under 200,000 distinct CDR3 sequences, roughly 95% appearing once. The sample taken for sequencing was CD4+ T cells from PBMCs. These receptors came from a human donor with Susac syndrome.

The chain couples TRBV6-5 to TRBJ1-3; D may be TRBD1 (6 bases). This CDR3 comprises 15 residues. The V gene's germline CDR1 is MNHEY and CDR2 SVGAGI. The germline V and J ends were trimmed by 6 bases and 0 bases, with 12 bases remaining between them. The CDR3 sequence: CASRGGQDSGNTIYF. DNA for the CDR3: TGTGCCAGCAGGGGGGGGCAGGACTCTGGAAACACCATATATTTT.

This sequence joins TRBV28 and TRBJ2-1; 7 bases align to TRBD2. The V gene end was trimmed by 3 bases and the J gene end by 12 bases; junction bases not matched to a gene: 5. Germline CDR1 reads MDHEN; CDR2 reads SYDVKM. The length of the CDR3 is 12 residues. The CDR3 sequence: CASSLASGMQFF. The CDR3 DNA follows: TGTGCCAGCAGTTTGGCTAGCGGTATGCAGTTCTTC.

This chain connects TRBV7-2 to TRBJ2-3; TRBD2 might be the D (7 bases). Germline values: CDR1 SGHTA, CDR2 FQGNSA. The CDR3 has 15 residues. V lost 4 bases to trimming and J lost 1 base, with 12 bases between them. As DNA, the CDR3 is TGTGCCAGCAGCTCAACGGGGGGCCGCACAGATACGCAGTATTTT. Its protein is CASSSTGGRTDTQYF.

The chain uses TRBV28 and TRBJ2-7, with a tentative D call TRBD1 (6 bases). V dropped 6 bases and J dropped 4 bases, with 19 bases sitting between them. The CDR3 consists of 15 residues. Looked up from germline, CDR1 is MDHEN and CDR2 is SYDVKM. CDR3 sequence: CASRTSGQGDYEQYF. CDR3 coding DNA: TGTGCCAGCAGGACCTCGGGACAAGGAGATTACGAGCAGTACTTC.

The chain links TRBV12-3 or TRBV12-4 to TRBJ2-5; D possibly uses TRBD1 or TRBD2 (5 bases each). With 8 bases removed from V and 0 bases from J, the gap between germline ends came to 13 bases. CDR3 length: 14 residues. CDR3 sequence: CASGGRVDQETQYF. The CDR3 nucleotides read TGTGCCAGCGGGGGACGGGTGGACCAAGAGACCCAGTACTTC.

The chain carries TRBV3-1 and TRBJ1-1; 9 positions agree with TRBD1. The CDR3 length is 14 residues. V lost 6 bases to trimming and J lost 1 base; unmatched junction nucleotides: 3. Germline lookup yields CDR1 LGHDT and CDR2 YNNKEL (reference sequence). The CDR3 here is CASRRGQGNTEAFF. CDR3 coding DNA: TGTGCCAGCAGGAGGGGACAGGGGAACACTGAAGCTTTCTTT.

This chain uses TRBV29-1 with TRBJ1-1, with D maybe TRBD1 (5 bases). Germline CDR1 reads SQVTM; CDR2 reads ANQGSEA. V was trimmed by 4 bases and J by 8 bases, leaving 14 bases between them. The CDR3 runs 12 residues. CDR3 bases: TGCAGCGTTGTCGGGACGGAAAAGGAAGCTTTCTTT. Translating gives CSVVGTEKEAFF.

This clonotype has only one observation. CDR3 amino acids: CSAGPGNEQYF. In nucleotides, the CDR3 is TGCAGCGCAGGGCCGGGAAACGAGCAGTACTTC. The chain joins TRBV29-1 to TRBJ2-7; D is tentatively TRBD1 or TRBD2 (5 bases each). The germline V gene has CDR1 SQVTM and CDR2 ANQGSEA. V was pared by 7 bases and J by 5 bases, with 12 bases between. The CDR3 contains 11 residues.

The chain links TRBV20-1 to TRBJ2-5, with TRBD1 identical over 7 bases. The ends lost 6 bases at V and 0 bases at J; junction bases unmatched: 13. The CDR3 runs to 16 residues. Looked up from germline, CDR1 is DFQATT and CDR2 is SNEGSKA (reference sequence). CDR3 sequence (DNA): TGCAGTGCCCCTTCGACAGGGCCAATGTACCAAGAGACCCAGTACTTC. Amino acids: CSAPSTGPMYQETQYF.